The rows below give T cell receptor beta chains drawn from one sample of a study of human T cells and chemical hapten exposure. From the RACE reads, TCRdb called clonotypes with MiXCR, one entry per CDR3 protein. The profile shows about 190,000 distinct CDR3 sequences, 24% of them singletons. The sequences come from whole blood, collected in connection with sensitization to the hapten diphenylcyclopropenone (DPC). The receptor set was obtained from a woman in her 40s with alopecia areata. Some clones in this sample may be carry-over from other donors' samples. Both conserved end residues are part of each CDR3. The D gene is left open where the match is weak. A clone size is listed for some rows: how often the clone was seen (once, few, many), or a class if it is expanded.

abundance: NA; j_gene: TRBJ2-7; d_gene: NA; v_gene: TRBV9; CDR3nt: TGTGCCAGCAGCGAGACAGGAACGGTCTACGAGCAGTACTTC; CDR3aa: CASSETGTVYEQYF
abundance: few; j_gene: TRBJ2-7; d_gene: TRBD2; v_gene: TRBV29-1; CDR3nt: TGCAGCGTTGAACGGGCCTTGGGGGGGGAGCAGTACTTC; CDR3aa: CSVERALGGEQYF
abundance: few; j_gene: TRBJ2-3; d_gene: NA; v_gene: TRBV20-1; CDR3nt: TGCAGTGCTAGAGGGAGGTCGGCAGATACGCAGTATTTT; CDR3aa: CSARGRSADTQYF
abundance: few; j_gene: TRBJ1-6; d_gene: NA; v_gene: TRBV9; CDR3nt: TGTGCCAGCAGCGTGGGACCGGATTCACCCCTCCACTTT; CDR3aa: CASSVGPDSPLHF
abundance: NA; j_gene: TRBJ1-4; d_gene: NA; v_gene: TRBV4-1; CDR3nt: TGCGCCAGCAGCAATCGACAGGATAAACCGTTTTTT; CDR3aa: CASSNRQDKPFF
abundance: few; j_gene: TRBJ2-5; d_gene: NA; v_gene: TRBV7-2; CDR3nt: TGTGCCAGCAGCTTACAGGGGGGCAGGGTGGAGACCCAGTACTTC; CDR3aa: CASSLQGGRVETQYF
abundance: NA; j_gene: TRBJ1-5; d_gene: NA; v_gene: TRBV28; CDR3nt: TGTGCCAGCACAGGGAGCAATCAGCCCCAGCATTTT; CDR3aa: CASTGSNQPQHF
abundance: NA; j_gene: TRBJ2-7; d_gene: TRBD1; v_gene: TRBV2; CDR3nt: TGTGCCAGCAGGGCCGGGACAGGCTCCTACGAGCAGTACTTC; CDR3aa: CASRAGTGSYEQYF
abundance: many; j_gene: TRBJ2-7; d_gene: TRBD2; v_gene: TRBV28; CDR3nt: TGTGCCAGCAGCGGGGGGGGCCTAACCTACGAGCAGTACTTC; CDR3aa: CASSGGGLTYEQYF
abundance: NA; j_gene: TRBJ1-3; d_gene: NA; v_gene: TRBV10-3; CDR3nt: TGTGCCATCCGGACAGCTACAGGAAACACCATATATTTT; CDR3aa: CAIRTATGNTIYF
abundance: few; j_gene: TRBJ1-2; d_gene: NA; v_gene: TRBV24-1; CDR3nt: TGTGCCACCAGTGATTTGGGGGACAACTATGGCTACACCTTC; CDR3aa: CATSDLGDNYGYTF
abundance: few; j_gene: TRBJ2-3; d_gene: NA; v_gene: TRBV20-1; CDR3nt: TGCAGTGCTAGCTCGGGCCGCACAGATACGCAGTATTTT; CDR3aa: CSASSGRTDTQYF
abundance: once; j_gene: TRBJ2-2; d_gene: TRBD2; v_gene: TRBV5-5; CDR3nt: TGTGCCAGCAGGATCGGACTAGCGTCGAACACCGGGGAGCTGTTTTTT; CDR3aa: CASRIGLASNTGELFF
abundance: few; j_gene: TRBJ2-1; d_gene: NA; v_gene: TRBV29-1; CDR3nt: TGCAGCGCGACCCCCGGCAGGGGTAGAAACGATGAGCAGTTCTTC; CDR3aa: CSATPGRGRNDEQFF
abundance: NA; j_gene: TRBJ1-1; d_gene: NA; v_gene: TRBV4-2; CDR3nt: TGTGCCAGCAGCCTGGGACACCCGGGCACTGAAGCTTTCTTT; CDR3aa: CASSLGHPGTEAFF
abundance: NA; j_gene: TRBJ2-1; d_gene: NA; v_gene: TRBV29-1; CDR3nt: TGCAGCGTCGAACAGGCCTCGGATGAGCAGTTCTTC; CDR3aa: CSVEQASDEQFF
abundance: NA; j_gene: TRBJ2-3; d_gene: NA; v_gene: TRBV6-2/TRBV6-3; CDR3nt: TGTGCCAGCAGTTACTCGAGTCCGGTTACGCAGTATTTT; CDR3aa: CASSYSSPVTQYF
abundance: many; j_gene: TRBJ1-5; d_gene: NA; v_gene: TRBV5-8; CDR3nt: TGTGCCAGCAGCTTGGGGGGTCGTGGAAATCAGCCCCAGCATTTT; CDR3aa: CASSLGGRGNQPQHF
abundance: few; j_gene: TRBJ1-5; d_gene: TRBD1; v_gene: TRBV10-3; CDR3nt: TGTGCCGTACAGGGGGAAGCGGGCAATCAGCCCCAGCATTTT; CDR3aa: CAVQGEAGNQPQHF
abundance: NA; j_gene: TRBJ2-5; d_gene: NA; v_gene: TRBV7-2; CDR3nt: TGTGCCAGCAGCTTAGTACAGAAAGAGACCCAGTACTTC; CDR3aa: CASSLVQKETQYF
abundance: NA; j_gene: TRBJ1-2; d_gene: NA; v_gene: TRBV3-1; CDR3nt: TGTGCCAGCAGCCAAGCCGCCCGACACAGGGCGCGTGGCTACACCTTC; CDR3aa: CASSQAARHRARGYTF
abundance: NA; j_gene: TRBJ1-1; d_gene: TRBD1; v_gene: TRBV5-1; CDR3nt: TGCGCCAGCAGCTTGGGGGGGACAGGGCGAAACACTGAAGCTTTCTTT; CDR3aa: CASSLGGTGRNTEAFF
abundance: NA; j_gene: TRBJ2-1; d_gene: NA; v_gene: TRBV28; CDR3nt: TGTGCCAGCAGTTTCGGGGGAGGTGAGCAGTTCTTC; CDR3aa: CASSFGGGEQFF
abundance: few; j_gene: TRBJ2-4; d_gene: TRBD1; v_gene: TRBV24-1; CDR3nt: TGTGCCACCAGTGAGACGGGACAGGGGGAACACATTCAGTACTTC; CDR3aa: CATSETGQGEHIQYF
abundance: NA; j_gene: TRBJ2-5; d_gene: TRBD2; v_gene: TRBV5-1; CDR3nt: TGCGCCAGCAGCTGGAGCGGGGACTTGGGAGAGACCCAGTACTTC; CDR3aa: CASSWSGDLGETQYF
abundance: many; j_gene: TRBJ2-1; d_gene: TRBD2; v_gene: TRBV7-2; CDR3nt: TGTGCCAGCAGCTCCACTAGCGGGAGGGTAGTCAGGGTCTTC; CDR3aa: CASSSTSGRVVRVF
abundance: NA; j_gene: TRBJ2-1; d_gene: TRBD2; v_gene: TRBV7-2; CDR3nt: TGTGCCAGCAGCTCAGGACTAGTTACCTATGAGCAGTTCTTC; CDR3aa: CASSSGLVTYEQFF
abundance: NA; j_gene: TRBJ2-1; d_gene: NA; v_gene: TRBV6-2/TRBV6-3; CDR3nt: TGTGCCAGCAGTACAGGGACCTACGACTCCAATGAGCAGTTCTTC; CDR3aa: CASSTGTYDSNEQFF
abundance: NA; j_gene: TRBJ2-6; d_gene: NA; v_gene: TRBV24-1; CDR3nt: TGTGCCACCAGTGATTGGCAGGGCTCTGGGGCCAACGTCCTGACTTTC; CDR3aa: CATSDWQGSGANVLTF
abundance: few; j_gene: TRBJ2-1; d_gene: NA; v_gene: TRBV9; CDR3nt: TGTGCCAGCAGCGTAGAACCGGGGGCCGGGAATGAGCAGTTCTTC; CDR3aa: CASSVEPGAGNEQFF
abundance: NA; j_gene: TRBJ2-2; d_gene: NA; v_gene: TRBV15; CDR3nt: TGTGCCACCAGCAGAGGGGGGGCGAACACCGGGGAGCTGTTTTTT; CDR3aa: CATSRGGANTGELFF
abundance: few; j_gene: TRBJ2-3; d_gene: TRBD1; v_gene: TRBV24-1; CDR3nt: TGTGCCACCAGCCCTGGGACAGTTTCTATCACAGATACGCAGTATTTT; CDR3aa: CATSPGTVSITDTQYF
abundance: NA; j_gene: TRBJ2-3; d_gene: TRBD2; v_gene: TRBV10-3; CDR3nt: TGTGCCATCAAGGGGATAGCGGGAGCCCCGGATACGCAGTATTTT; CDR3aa: CAIKGIAGAPDTQYF
abundance: NA; j_gene: TRBJ2-7; d_gene: NA; v_gene: TRBV6-5; CDR3nt: TGTGCCAGCAGTCACCGAAAGGGGGGCGAGCAGTACTTC; CDR3aa: CASSHRKGGEQYF
abundance: NA; j_gene: TRBJ2-5; d_gene: NA; v_gene: TRBV3-1; CDR3nt: TGTGCCAGCAGCCAAGCCCGGGGGGAGACCCAGTACTTC; CDR3aa: CASSQARGETQYF
abundance: NA; j_gene: TRBJ1-4; d_gene: NA; v_gene: TRBV7-2; CDR3nt: TGTGCCAGCAGCTTATTCCCCTCGGGATATAATGAAAAACTGTTTTTT; CDR3aa: CASSLFPSGYNEKLFF
abundance: few; j_gene: TRBJ2-2; d_gene: NA; v_gene: TRBV7-9; CDR3nt: TGTGCCAGCAGCTTAGTCGGGGACACCGGGGAGCTGTTTTTT; CDR3aa: CASSLVGDTGELFF
abundance: NA; j_gene: TRBJ2-7; d_gene: NA; v_gene: TRBV28; CDR3nt: TGTGCCAGCGGAAGAGTTACGATCTACGAGCAGTACTTC; CDR3aa: CASGRVTIYEQYF
abundance: NA; j_gene: TRBJ1-5; d_gene: NA; v_gene: TRBV7-8; CDR3nt: TGTGCCAGCAGCCCCCAGGATCAGCCCCAGCATTTT; CDR3aa: CASSPQDQPQHF
abundance: NA; j_gene: TRBJ2-3; d_gene: TRBD2; v_gene: TRBV20-1; CDR3nt: TGCAGTGCTGCGACTAGCGGGAGAGGAATGGGAGGCACAGATACGCAGTATTTT; CDR3aa: CSAATSGRGMGGTDTQYF
abundance: NA; j_gene: TRBJ1-2; d_gene: NA; v_gene: TRBV20-1; CDR3nt: TGCAGTGCCACTGAACCGGTCTATGGCTACACCTTC; CDR3aa: CSATEPVYGYTF
abundance: NA; j_gene: TRBJ1-5; d_gene: NA; v_gene: TRBV6-1; CDR3nt: TGTGCCAGCAGTGATCCCGTCAGTTACAATCAGCCCCAGCATTTT; CDR3aa: CASSDPVSYNQPQHF
abundance: NA; j_gene: TRBJ2-7; d_gene: NA; v_gene: TRBV10-3; CDR3nt: TGTGCCATCAGTGAGCCGGGAGAAACCTACGAGCAGTACTTC; CDR3aa: CAISEPGETYEQYF
abundance: NA; j_gene: TRBJ2-6; d_gene: NA; v_gene: TRBV29-1; CDR3nt: TGCAGCGTTGAATTTGGGTCAGTACCTGGGGCCAACGTCCTGACTTTC; CDR3aa: CSVEFGSVPGANVLTF
abundance: NA; j_gene: TRBJ2-1; d_gene: NA; v_gene: TRBV7-9; CDR3nt: TGTGCCAGCAGCTTAACCCTGCCTAGCGCTGACAATGAGCAGTTCTTC; CDR3aa: CASSLTLPSADNEQFF
abundance: NA; j_gene: TRBJ2-2; d_gene: NA; v_gene: TRBV12-3/TRBV12-4; CDR3nt: TGTGCCAGCAGTTTTACCCAGGAAACCGGGGAGCTGTTTTTT; CDR3aa: CASSFTQETGELFF
abundance: few; j_gene: TRBJ2-5; d_gene: NA; v_gene: TRBV6-6; CDR3nt: TGTGCCAGCAGCCCAGGGCCAGCTAGGACCCAGTACTTC; CDR3aa: CASSPGPARTQYF
abundance: many; j_gene: TRBJ2-7; d_gene: NA; v_gene: TRBV27; CDR3nt: TGTGCCAGCAGTTTAAGACCAGCCTACGAGCAGTACTTC; CDR3aa: CASSLRPAYEQYF
abundance: few; j_gene: TRBJ2-6; d_gene: TRBD2; v_gene: TRBV19; CDR3nt: TGTGCCAGTAGTACTCCCCCGGGGGGACTAGCTTTTCAATCTGGGGCCAACGTCCTGACTTTC; CDR3aa: CASSTPPGGLAFQSGANVLTF
abundance: NA; j_gene: TRBJ2-2; d_gene: NA; v_gene: TRBV6-6; CDR3nt: TGTGCCAGCAGTTACTCGTGGGGGTCCGGGGAGCTGTTTTTT; CDR3aa: CASSYSWGSGELFF
abundance: many; j_gene: TRBJ2-2; d_gene: NA; v_gene: TRBV29-1; CDR3nt: TGCAGCGTAAAAGGGCGGGACACCGGGGAGCTGTTTTTT; CDR3aa: CSVKGRDTGELFF
abundance: NA; j_gene: TRBJ1-4; d_gene: TRBD1; v_gene: TRBV2; CDR3nt: TGTGCCAGCAGCGGACAGGGGGTTCCTAATGAAAAACTGTTTTTT; CDR3aa: CASSGQGVPNEKLFF
abundance: NA; j_gene: TRBJ2-7; d_gene: TRBD1; v_gene: TRBV5-1; CDR3nt: TGCGCCAGCAGCTTTACGACGGGACAGGGGCCCCCCGAGCAGTACTTC; CDR3aa: CASSFTTGQGPPEQYF
abundance: few; j_gene: TRBJ2-1; d_gene: TRBD2; v_gene: TRBV6-1; CDR3nt: TGTGCCAGCAGTGAGGGACTAGCGGGAGGGCCGCCCTACAATGAGCAGTTCTTC; CDR3aa: CASSEGLAGGPPYNEQFF
abundance: NA; j_gene: TRBJ2-3; d_gene: TRBD2; v_gene: TRBV5-5; CDR3nt: TGTGCCAGCAGCTTGGCTAGCGGGAGTTTTACAGATACGCAGTATTTT; CDR3aa: CASSLASGSFTDTQYF
abundance: NA; j_gene: TRBJ2-7; d_gene: NA; v_gene: TRBV7-2; CDR3nt: TGTGCCAGCAGCTTAGGAGGGAAAGGCCAGTCTTACTTC; CDR3aa: CASSLGGKGQSYF
abundance: NA; j_gene: TRBJ1-6; d_gene: NA; v_gene: TRBV7-7; CDR3nt: TGTGCTAGCAGCGCGTCCGGGCCCCAGACGCGCAGGAATAATTCACCCCTCCACTTT; CDR3aa: CASSASGPQTRRNNSPLHF